These T cell receptor beta chains were read from a single sample in a study of cytomegalovirus exposure and HLA in healthy donors. The table came from immunoSEQ multiplex PCR; TCRdb's copy has only in-frame clones and leaves some out. The repertoire includes approximately 100,000 clones, 75% to 85% of them detected once, and approximately 2% sits in the top ten. Sequenced: PBMCs. All receptors come from a man aged 18 to 35 in good health and CMV-seronegative. CDR3s include the opening cysteine and the closing phenylalanine or tryptophan. D genes are given only for firm matches. Clone size is not always given. Where it is, it says once, few, many or a class for expanded clones.

CASSARQGGKGEAFF	TGTGCCAGCAGCGCCCGACAGGGGGGAAAAGGTGAAGCTTTCTTT	TRBV16	TRBJ1-1	TRBD1	-
CASSLGQGAYNEQFF	TGTGCCAGCAGTTTGGGGCAGGGGGCCTACAATGAGCAGTTCTTC	TRBV27	TRBJ2-1	TRBD1	-
CASSISTGAATNEKLFF	TGTGCCAGTAGTATAAGTACAGGGGCCGCAACTAATGAAAAACTGTTTTTT	TRBV19	TRBJ1-4	TRBD1	-
CSARQGGAKNIQYF	TGCAGCGCCCGACAGGGGGGCGCCAAAAACATTCAGTACTTC	TRBV29-1	TRBJ2-4	TRBD1	once
CASSGNRDFAFF	TGTGCCAGCAGTGGGAACAGGGATTTCGCTTTCTTT	TRBV2	TRBJ1-1	-	-
CASSYGERSGNTIYF	TGCGCCAGCAGCTACGGGGAAAGGTCTGGAAACACCATATATTTT	TRBV5-1	TRBJ1-3	-	-
CASSDRGQSSYNEQFF	TGTGCCAGCAGTGACAGAGGACAATCGTCCTACAATGAGCAGTTCTTC	TRBV6-1	TRBJ2-1	-	-
CASIKRGGLNTEAFF	TGTGCCAGCATCAAAAGGGGGGGTCTGAACACTGAAGCTTTCTTT	TRBV6-5	TRBJ1-1	-	-
CASSEIPGGGYTF	TGTGCCAGCAGTGAAATCCCAGGGGGTGGCTACACCTTC	TRBV2	TRBJ1-2	TRBD1	once
CASSWDRATSYEQYF	TGTGCCAGCAGCTGGGACAGGGCCACCTCCTACGAGCAGTACTTC	TRBV5-4	TRBJ2-7	TRBD1	-
CAIRLQGNTEAFF	TGTGCCATCAGGCTCCAGGGGAACACTGAAGCTTTCTTT	TRBV10-3	TRBJ1-1	-	-
CASTDRENTEAFF	TGCGCCAGCACCGACAGGGAGAACACTGAAGCTTTCTTT	TRBV5-1	TRBJ1-1	TRBD1	-
CSSSLYQGLGNQPQHF	TGTTCCAGCAGCTTATATCAGGGGTTGGGCAATCAGCCCCAGCATTTT	TRBV7-9	TRBJ1-5	-	-
CASSHYGRTVNNSPLHF	TGCGCCAGCAGCCACTACGGTCGGACAGTTAATAATTCACCCCTCCACTTT	TRBV4-1	TRBJ1-6	-	-
CASSIGPRIDTDTQYF	TGTGCCAGTAGTATAGGCCCCAGGATAGACACAGATACGCAGTATTTT	TRBV19	TRBJ2-3	-	-
CASQGQLYEQYF	TGTGCCAGTCAGGGACAGCTCTACGAGCAGTACTTC	TRBV19	TRBJ2-7	TRBD1	-
CASSLGGGGTEAFF	TGTGCCAGCAGCTTGGGCGGGGGAGGTACTGAAGCTTTCTTT	TRBV5-6	TRBJ1-1	-	-
CASSLRADYSNQPQHF	TGTGCCAGCAGCTTGAGGGCGGACTATAGCAATCAGCCCCAGCATTTT	TRBV11-2	TRBJ1-5	-	-
CASSLRGGGIGGYTF	TGTGCCAGCAGCTTGAGGGGGGGAGGGATAGGTGGCTACACCTTC	TRBV5-4	TRBJ1-2	-	-
CASSPRLMWRGATYNEQFF	TGTGCCAGCTCACCACGCCTGATGTGGCGGGGGGCCACCTACAATGAGCAGTTCTTC	TRBV18	TRBJ2-1	TRBD2	once
CASSKAGGPREQYF	TGTGCCAGCAGTAAAGCGGGGGGGCCTAGGGAGCAGTACTTC	TRBV27	TRBJ2-7	TRBD2	-
CASTWGGLDEQFF	TGCGCCAGCACCTGGGGGGGCCTCGATGAGCAGTTCTTC	TRBV5-1	TRBJ2-1	-	-
CASSIRDRGHEQYF	TGTGCCAGTAGTATCCGGGACAGGGGGCACGAGCAGTACTTC	TRBV19	TRBJ2-7	TRBD1	once
CASSGNNQPQHF	TGTGCCAGCTCAGGTAACAATCAGCCCCAGCATTTT	TRBV2	TRBJ1-5	-	once
CASSPGGGNQPQHF	TGTGCCAGCAGCCCGGGGGGTGGCAATCAGCCCCAGCATTTT	TRBV6-6	TRBJ1-5	-	-
CASRKQGALYNSPLHF	TGTGCCAGCAGGAAACAGGGGGCACTGTATAATTCACCCCTCCACTTT	TRBV27	TRBJ1-6	TRBD1	-
CASSPSLAGGYETQYF	TGTGCCAGTAGTCCCTCACTAGCGGGGGGCTACGAGACCCAGTACTTC	TRBV19	TRBJ2-5	TRBD2	-
CASSKRENTEAFF	TGTGCCAGCAGTAAACGAGAGAACACTGAAGCTTTCTTT	TRBV6-5	TRBJ1-1	-	-
CASKLGGAVNEQFF	TGTGCCAGTAAATTAGGGGGGGCTGTGAATGAGCAGTTCTTC	TRBV19	TRBJ2-1	-	-
CASSEVVGGDTQYF	TGTGCCAGTAGTGAGGTTGTCGGGGGGGATACGCAGTATTTT	TRBV19	TRBJ2-3	TRBD2	-
CSSSPPGQGTEQFF	TGTTCCAGCAGCCCCCCCGGACAGGGCACTGAGCAGTTCTTC	TRBV7-9	TRBJ2-1	TRBD1	few
CASSVETGFSTDTQYF	TGTGCCAGCAGCGTAGAAACAGGGTTTAGCACAGATACGCAGTATTTT	TRBV9	TRBJ2-3	-	-
CASSFSRTSGGADTQYF	TGCGCCAGCAGTTTTTCGAGGACTAGCGGAGGTGCAGATACGCAGTATTTT	TRBV5-1	TRBJ2-3	TRBD2	-
CASSSTPGQPQHF	TGTGCCAGCAGCTCCACCCCGGGGCAGCCCCAGCATTTT	TRBV7-3	TRBJ1-5	-	-
CASSGQGAGTEAFF	TGTGCCAGCAGTGGCCAGGGGGCGGGCACTGAAGCTTTCTTT	TRBV27	TRBJ1-1	TRBD1	once
CASSPVGSGGAKDTQYF	TGTGCCAGCTCACCCGTGGGTAGCGGGGGGGCCAAGGATACGCAGTATTTT	TRBV18	TRBJ2-3	TRBD2	-
CAWSAGQGPNQPQHF	TGTGCCTGGAGTGCGGGACAGGGGCCGAATCAGCCCCAGCATTTT	TRBV30	TRBJ1-5	TRBD1	-
CASSGIRETRAFF	TGTGCCAGCAGTGGGATCCGGGAGACCAGAGCTTTCTTT	TRBV6-1	TRBJ1-1	-	once
CASSLTDTQYF	TGTGCCAGCAGCCTCACAGATACGCAGTATTTT	TRBV7-9	TRBJ2-3	-	-
CASESGQGATDTQYF	TGTGCCTCCGAATCGGGACAGGGGGCAACAGATACGCAGTATTTT	TRBV6-1	TRBJ2-3	TRBD1	-
CASSLYRGQNEKLFF	TGTGCCAGTAGTCTCTACAGGGGGCAGAATGAAAAACTGTTTTTT	TRBV19	TRBJ1-4	TRBD1	-
CASSYSSSPVDTEAFF	TGTGCCAGCAGTTACTCTTCTTCCCCGGTTGACACTGAAGCTTTCTTT	TRBV6-5	TRBJ1-1	-	-
CASGLSGTMNTEAFF	TGTGCCAGTGGCTTATCCGGGACAATGAACACTGAAGCTTTCTTT	TRBV19	TRBJ1-1	-	-
CASTQGYEQYF	TGTGCCAGCACGCAGGGCTACGAGCAGTACTTC	TRBV19	TRBJ2-7	-	-
CASSSNGAYNEQFF	TGCGCCAGCAGTTCCAACGGGGCCTACAATGAGCAGTTCTTC	TRBV10-1	TRBJ2-1	-	-
CASRLQGADGYTF	TGTGCCAGCAGGTTACAGGGGGCAGATGGCTACACCTTC	TRBV5-4	TRBJ1-2	TRBD1	-